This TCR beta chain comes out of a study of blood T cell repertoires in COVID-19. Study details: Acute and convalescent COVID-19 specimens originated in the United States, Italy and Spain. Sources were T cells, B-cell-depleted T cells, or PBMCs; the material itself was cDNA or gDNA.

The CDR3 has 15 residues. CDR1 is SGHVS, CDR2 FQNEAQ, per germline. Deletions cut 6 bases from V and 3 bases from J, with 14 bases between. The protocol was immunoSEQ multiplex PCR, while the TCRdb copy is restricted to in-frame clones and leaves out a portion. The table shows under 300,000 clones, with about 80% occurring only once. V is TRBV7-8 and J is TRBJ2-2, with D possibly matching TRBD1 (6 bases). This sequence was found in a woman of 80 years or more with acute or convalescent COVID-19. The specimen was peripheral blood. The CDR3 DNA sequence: TGTGCCAGCAGTTGGGGGCAGGGTTACACCGGGGAGCTGTTTTTT. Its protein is CASSWGQGYTGELFF. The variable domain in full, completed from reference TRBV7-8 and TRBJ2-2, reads GAGVSQSPRYKVAKRGQDVALRCDPISGHVSLFWYQQALGQGPEFLTYFQNEAQLDKSGLPSDRFFAERPEGSVSTLKIQRTQQEDSAVYLCASSWGQGYTGELFFGEGSRLTVL.